The 27 T cell receptor beta chains in this list originate from one sample, sequenced in a study of cytomegalovirus exposure and HLA in healthy donors. The PCR ran on 60 Vbeta and 13 Jbeta primers. The assay was immunoSEQ multiplex PCR, and TCRdb's table has in-frame clones only and misses some. The sample includes 95,000 to 130,000 clones, roughly 79% of them seen just once. Sequencing was done on a sample of PBMCs. The receptors shown here come from a woman aged 25 to 39 in good health and CMV-seronegative.

The genes are TRBV5-5 and TRBJ2-7; 8 bases line up with TRBD2. Germline CDR1 and CDR2: SGHKS and YYEKEE (reference sequence). With V trimmed by 0 bases and J by 7 bases, 9 bases remained unmatched. The CDR3 totals 15 residues. CDR3 DNA sequence: TGTGCCAGCAGCTTGGAGGGGACTAGGCTTCTGGAGCAGTACTTC. It codes for CASSLEGTRLLEQYF. The full variable domain, with the rest looked up from reference TRBV5-5 and TRBJ2-7, is DAGVTQSPTHLIKTRGQQVTLRCSPISGHKSVSWYQQVLGQGPQFIFQYYEKEERGRGNFPDRFSARQFPNYSSELNVNALLLGDSALYLCASSLEGTRLLEQYFGPGTRLTVT.

The table lists this clone with a count of one. The chain is built from TRBV5-6 and TRBJ2-3; 10 bases agree with TRBD2. Trimming cost V 4 bases and J 2 bases; bases outside gene matches: 4. The CDR3 contains 15 residues. Germline loops: CDR1 SGHDT, CDR2 YYEEEE. Here the CDR3 DNA reads TGTGCCAGCAGCACAGGGACTAGCGACACAGATACGCAGTATTTT. It translates to CASSTGTSDTDTQYF.

This chain uses TRBV4-3 with TRBJ2-1; D not certain. The CDR3 is 13 amino acids. Between the trimmed V and J ends, which lost 4 bases and 7 bases, there was a span of 11 bases. Germline V gene data show CDR1 as LGHNA and CDR2 as YSLEER. This CDR3 reads CASSPSSRNEQFF. In DNA, the CDR3 is TGCGCCAGCAGCCCCTCTAGTCGGAATGAGCAGTTCTTC.

The chain combines TRBV6-4 with TRBJ2-5; 15 nucleotides match TRBD2. Trimming cost V 4 bases and J 5 bases; bases outside gene matches: 14. This CDR3 region has 19 residues. Per the germline V gene, CDR1 is MRHNA and CDR2 is SNTAGT. CDR3 bases: TGTGCCAGCAGTGCCACTGGGACTAGCGGGAGGATGAGGCGGGAGACCCAGTACTTC. It codes for CASSATGTSGRMRRETQYF.

In its sample, this clone was seen once. The chain uses TRBV27 and TRBJ1-2; TRBD1 agrees at 8 bases. Losses at the gene ends were 6 bases for V and 4 bases for J; bases not matched to a gene: 4. The CDR3 spans 13 residues. The germline CDR1 and CDR2 sequences are MNHEY and SMNVEV (reference sequence). CDR3 coding DNA: TGTGCCAGCAGGTTCACAGGGGGCTATGGCTACACCTTC. It specifies CASRFTGGYGYTF.

The rearrangement joins TRBV21-1 to TRBJ2-3; the table's D call TRBD1 went unverified against the DNA. TRBV21-1 is annotated as a pseudogene. This CDR3 comprises 14 residues. CDR3 coding DNA: TGTGCCAGCGACACCACACCGAAAGAGGATACGCAGTATTTT. Residues: CASDTTPKEDTQYF.

V is TRBV19 and J is TRBJ1-1; 7 bases agree with TRBD1. J gave up 5 bases and V 3 bases, and 15 bases lay outside the gene matches. CDR3 size: 17 residues. Germline assignment: CDR1 LNHDA and CDR2 SQIVND (reference sequence). The CDR3 DNA sequence: TGTGCCAGTAGTATCGCGGGGAGACAGGGTATGTGGACTGAAGCTTTCTTT. Its translation: CASSIAGRQGMWTEAFF.

In regard to this clone: The same CDR3 is also encoded by other DNA sequences in this sample. The CDR3 is CASSPGTGTYNEQFF. CDR3 in DNA: TGTGCCAGTAGTCCCGGGACAGGGACCTACAATGAGCAGTTCTTC. J is TRBJ2-1 and V is TRBV14; 9 positions match TRBD1. V shed 9 bases and J 2 bases; nucleotides not matched to a gene: 8. The germline V gene has CDR1 SGHDN and CDR2 FVKESK. The CDR3 runs 15 residues.

The V call is TRBV7-2, the J call TRBJ1-4; D not resolved. V gave up 6 bases and J gave up 6 bases, with 14 bases separating them. The CDR3 consists of 14 residues. Per germline, CDR1 SGHTA and CDR2 FQGNSA. The CDR3 is CASSWQASDEKLFF. The CDR3 coding sequence is TGTGCCAGCAGTTGGCAGGCCTCCGATGAAAAACTGTTTTTT. Combining the CDR3 with reference TRBV7-2 and TRBJ1-4 gives the whole variable domain GAGVSQSPSNKVTEKGKDVELRCDPISGHTALYWYRQSLGQGLEFLIYFQGNSAPDKSGLPSDRFSAERTGGSVSTLTIQRTQQEDSAVYLCASSWQASDEKLFFGSGTQLSVL.

The chain employs TRBV5-4 and TRBJ2-7, with 7 bases that match TRBD2. CDR3 length: 13 residues. Per the germline V gene, CDR1 is SGHNT and CDR2 is YYREEE (reference sequence). J lost 6 bases, V lost 4 bases, and 7 bases had no gene match. CDR3 loop: CASSLDPGGEQYF. The CDR3 region has the DNA TGTGCCAGCAGCCTGGACCCGGGGGGCGAGCAGTACTTC.

The V call is TRBV19, the J call TRBJ1-1; D is ambiguous. CDR1 LNHDA and CDR2 SQIVND come from the germline V gene (reference sequence). The CDR3 covers 12 residues. Trimming took 6 bases from V and 1 from J, leaving 6 bases between them. CDR3: CASRQENTEAFF. The DNA of the CDR3 is TGTGCCAGTAGACAAGAGAACACTGAAGCTTTCTTT. Filled out from reference TRBV19 and TRBJ1-1, the complete variable domain reads DGGITQSPKYLFRKEGQNVTLSCEQNLNHDAMYWYRQDPGQGLRLIYYSQIVNDFQKGDIAEGYSVSREKKESFPLTVTSAQKNPTAFYLCASRQENTEAFFGQGTRLTVV.

This clone is a singleton in its sample. The rearrangement joins TRBV11-3 to TRBJ2-3, with D tentatively TRBD2 (6 bases). The CDR3 loop spans 16 amino acids. V gave up 5 bases and J gave up 0 bases, with 15 bases separating them. Germline assignment: CDR1 SGHNT and CDR2 YENEEA. The CDR3 bases are TGTGCCAGCAGCGCCGGGACTCGGGCTAGCACAGATACGCAGTATTTT. Translated: CASSAGTRASTDTQYF.

Comments on this clone: A read error may produce the germline difference seen at one junction end. V usage is TRBV5-1 and J usage is TRBJ2-7, with 12 bases identical to TRBD2. Germline lookup yields CDR1 SGHRS and CDR2 YFSETQ. CDR3 length equals 16 residues. The CDR3 region is CASSLRTSGGRYEQYF. For the CDR3, the DNA is TGCGCCAGCAGCCTACGAACTAGCGGGGGGCGCTACGAGCAGTACTTT.

The chain combines TRBV5-1 with TRBJ1-1, with 7 bases that match TRBD1. J was trimmed by 8 bases and V by 0 bases; bases with no gene match: 7. CDR1 is SGHRS and CDR2 is YFSETQ in the germline V gene. The CDR3 covers 14 residues. CDR3 loop: CASSLEAPGGEAFF. In DNA form, the CDR3 reads TGCGCCAGCAGCTTGGAGGCGCCAGGGGGGGAAGCTTTCTTT.

The chain has TRBV9 and TRBJ2-7, with 7 bases aligning to TRBD1. In germline, CDR1 is SGDLS, CDR2 YYNGEE. The CDR3 totals 15 residues. V lost 0 bases and J lost 2; bases outside the gene matches: 5. The CDR3 nucleotides read TGTGCCAGCAGCGTAGGACAGGGATCTACCTACGAGCAGTACTTC. It encodes CASSVGQGSTYEQYF. Using reference TRBV9 and TRBJ2-7 for the parts outside the CDR3, the full variable domain is DSGVTQTPKHLITATGQRVTLRCSPRSGDLSVYWYQQSLDQGLQFLIQYYNGEERAKGNILERFSAQQFPDLHSELNLSSLELGDSALYFCASSVGQGSTYEQYFGPGTRLTVT.

The rearrangement joins TRBV5-1 to TRBJ2-5, with D maybe TRBD2 (6 bases). Germline V gives CDR1 SGHRS, CDR2 YFSETQ. CDR3 length: 19 amino acids. V dropped 2 bases and J dropped 2 bases, with 25 bases sitting between them. CDR3 nucleotide sequence: TGCGCCAGCAGCTTTAAAGGGAGCGGGTCGGGACGCCGGCAAGAGACCCAGTACTTC. Its protein product is CASSFKGSGSGRRQETQYF.

Only a few counts were recorded for this clone. The J gene is TRBJ2-7, the V gene TRBV20-1; 7 nucleotides agree with TRBD1. V lost 0 bases to trimming and J lost 12 bases; unmatched junction nucleotides: 5. The CDR3 has 11 residues. Looked up from germline, CDR1 is DFQATT and CDR2 is SNEGSKA (reference sequence). The CDR3 reads CSARETGNPYF. In DNA, the CDR3 is TGCAGTGCTAGAGAGACAGGGAACCCGTACTTC.

The rearrangement uses TRBV6-6 and TRBJ2-5, with unresolved D. The DNA matches TRBJ2-7 better at its end, which makes the J call doubtful. The CDR3 sequence is 13 residues long. Germline V lookup: CDR1 MNHNY, CDR2 SVGAGI (reference sequence). CDR3 residues: CASSAAAPNEQYF. In nucleotides, the CDR3 is TGTGCCAGCAGCGCCGCGGCCCCGAACGAGCAGTACTTC.

This sequence joins TRBV6-4 and TRBJ1-2; 11 bases map to TRBD1. Trimming removed 3 bases from V and 4 bases from J; junction bases left unmatched: 4. This CDR3 is 15 amino acids long. Germline lookup yields CDR1 MRHNA and CDR2 SNTAGT. DNA for the CDR3: TGTGCCAGCAGTGAGCGGACAGGGGGCTTCTATGGCTACACCTTC. Protein product: CASSERTGGFYGYTF.

The chain carries TRBV7-8 and TRBJ1-2; 7 bases line up with TRBD1. Unmatched junction bases numbered 7, after V lost 5 bases and J lost 7 bases. CDR1 and CDR2 from the germline V gene are SGHVS and FQNEAQ. This CDR3 comprises 13 residues. The CDR3 sequence is CASSRDRVRGYTF. Written as DNA, the CDR3 is TGTGCCAGCAGCCGCGACAGGGTGCGTGGCTACACCTTC.

The chain employs TRBV6-4 and TRBJ1-5, with 7 bases fitting TRBD1. V shed 4 bases and J 2 bases; nucleotides not matched to a gene: 5. The CDR3 is made up of 15 amino acids. Germline V CDR1 and CDR2: MRHNA, SNTAGT. Here the CDR3 reads CASSAGTEGNQPQHF. The CDR3 DNA reads TGTGCCAGCAGTGCTGGGACAGAAGGCAATCAGCCCCAGCATTTT.

V usage is TRBV5-1 and J usage is TRBJ2-3, with D unclear. This CDR3 is 13 amino acids long. V gave up 0 bases and J gave up 12 bases, with 14 bases separating them. Germline CDR1 reads SGHRS; CDR2 reads YFSETQ. The CDR3 sequence: CASSLGAVNQQYF. CDR3 DNA: TGCGCCAGCAGCTTGGGTGCGGTCAACCAACAGTATTTT. Filled out from reference TRBV5-1 and TRBJ2-3, the complete variable domain reads KAGVTQTPRYLIKTRGQQVTLSCSPISGHRSVSWYQQTPGQGLQFLFEYFSETQRNKGNFPGRFSGRQFSNSRSEMNVSTLELGDSALYLCASSLGAVNQQYFGPGTRLTVL.

Here the CDR3 DNA reads TGTGCCATCAGTGCTCAGATGGGCAATCAGCCCCAGCATTTT. Translated, it gives CAISAQMGNQPQHF. The chain is built from TRBV10-3 and TRBJ1-5; no firm D call. The CDR3 is 14 amino acids. The V end lost 4 bases, the J end lost 2 bases, and 9 bases lay between the germline ends. Germline V gene data show CDR1 as ENHRY and CDR2 as SYGVKD.

This chain joins TRBV14 and TRBJ1-1, with 8 positions matching TRBD1. This CDR3 has 17 residues. V shed 4 bases and J 1 base; nucleotides not matched to a gene: 11. Germline CDR1 SGHDN, CDR2 FVKESK. DNA of the CDR3: TGTGCCAGCAGCCCAAGAACGGGACAGGAAACGAACACTGAAGCTTTCTTT. It yields the protein CASSPRTGQETNTEAFF.

The chain links TRBV7-2 to TRBJ2-5; 8 nucleotides match TRBD1. Losses at the gene ends were 1 base for V and 7 bases for J; bases not matched to a gene: 2. Germline values: CDR1 SGHTA, CDR2 FQGNSA. There are 13 residues in the CDR3. The CDR3 is CASSLGTGWTQYF. The CDR3 coding sequence is TGTGCCAGCAGCTTAGGGACAGGGTGGACCCAGTACTTC.

CDR3 protein: CASSLGSGLTDTQYF. The CDR3 DNA reads TGTGCCAGCAGCTTGGGAAGCGGGCTCACAGATACGCAGTATTTT. The chain uses TRBV5-4 and TRBJ2-3; the D gene is possibly TRBD2 (6 bases). Trimming cost V 0 bases and J 2 bases, with 10 bases left between them. The CDR3 covers 15 residues. Germline lookup yields CDR1 SGHNT and CDR2 YYREEE (reference sequence).

The rearrangement uses TRBV9 and TRBJ2-1; 11 bases line up with TRBD2. This CDR3 contains 18 residues. CDR1 SGDLS and CDR2 YYNGEE come from the germline V gene. Trimming cost V 3 bases and J 1 base; bases outside gene matches: 9. CDR3 DNA sequence: TGTGCCAGCAGCGCCACTAGCGGGAGTACTAGTTCCTACAATGAGCAGTTCTTC. This codes for CASSATSGSTSSYNEQFF.